This TCR beta chain is drawn from a study of control samples from healthy donors and cancer patients (dated by TCRdb to between 2020 and 2021). This clone came up a few times. Its target antigen remains unknown. No much larger clone exists at a distance of one base, and base qualities are not known. The library was prepared using the immunoSEQ multiplex PCR assay. Drawn from immuneACCESS, this table holds only the in-frame rearrangements with V and J called that TCRdb kept. Clones are partly lost; checked studies trace under half to an unresolved V gene and leave the rest unexplained. This sample lists roughly 150,000 clones; about 93% were detected once. Together, the top ten hold over 2% of the sample. The sequenced material came from blood. The source of this sequence is a man over 45 in good health.

The DNA sequence is as follows: TGTGCCAGCAGATCCGCGGGCACCGGGGAGCTGTTTTTT. Protein translation: CASRSAGTGELFF. The chain links TRBV6-5 with TRBJ2-2; the D region possibly corresponds to TRBD2 (5 bases align). The germline V gene yields MNHEY for CDR1 and SVGAGI for CDR2. Relative to germline, V is 6 bases shorter and J is 4 bases shorter, with 9 bases between their ends. The CDR3 spans 13 residues, from the cysteine through the phenylalanine. The entry retains the CDR3 DNA only, 39 bases that are in frame from base 1.